These 8 T cell receptor beta chains share one sample of origin, sequenced in a study of radiation and T cells in renal cell carcinoma. Generated by immunoSEQ multiplex PCR, the TCRdb table keeps only in-frame clones and is missing some. The repertoire holds 70,000 to 95,000 clones, 82% seen once, with more than 5.5% in the top ten. Time point in this sample: baseline pretreatment blood. Treatment defined: 15 Gy SBRT to primary tumor, nephrectomy 4 weeks later. Sequenced material: blood, taken from a patient whose treatment included radiotherapy and nephrectomy. The receptors were gathered from a man aged 55 to 69 with renal cell carcinoma.

The chain is built from TRBV2 and TRBJ2-5; D may be TRBD2 (6 bases). The CDR3 length is 13 residues. The V end was cut by 11 bases, the J end by 3 bases, with 16 bases between. Germline CDR1 SNHLY, CDR2 FYNNEI. DNA of the CDR3: TGTGCCGGTTCGCGGGAATCGGAAGAGACCCAGTACTTC. It translates to CAGSRESEETQYF.

The chain joins TRBV19 to TRBJ1-5; D is possibly TRBD1 (5 bases). CDR3 length: 15 amino acids. V was pared by 3 bases and J by 3 bases, with 12 bases between. Germline V CDR1 and CDR2: LNHDA, SQIVND (reference sequence). The CDR3 here is CASSIRGELNQPQHF. In DNA form, the CDR3 reads TGTGCCAGTAGTATTCGGGGGGAGCTCAATCAGCCCCAGCATTTT.

This chain joins TRBV4-1 and TRBJ2-1, with TRBD2 identical over 13 bases. The CDR3 covers 18 residues. CDR1 is MGHRA, CDR2 YSYEKL, per germline. The V gene end was trimmed by 1 base and the J gene end by 4 bases; junction bases not matched to a gene: 7. The CDR3 nucleotides are TGCGCCAGCAGCCAAGGCGGGACTAGCGGGATGAGGTACAATGAGCAGTTCTTC. It codes for CASSQGGTSGMRYNEQFF.

The rearrangement joins TRBV19 to TRBJ2-7; D gene uncertain. The CDR3 has 14 amino acids. Germline V lookup: CDR1 LNHDA, CDR2 SQIVND (reference sequence). V was trimmed by 1 base and J by 3 bases, leaving 10 bases between them. As DNA, the CDR3 is TGTGCCAGTAGTATAGGGCCCGGAGACTACGAGCAGTACTTC. Its protein is CASSIGPGDYEQYF. The full variable domain, rest sourced from reference TRBV19 and TRBJ2-7, is DGGITQSPKYLFRKEGQNVTLSCEQNLNHDAMYWYRQDPGQGLRLIYYSQIVNDFQKGDIAEGYSVSREKKESFPLTVTSAQKNPTAFYLCASSIGPGDYEQYFGPGTRLTVT.

V gene TRBV27 combines with J gene TRBJ2-7, with D tentatively TRBD1 or TRBD2 (5 bases each). V was pared by 5 bases and J by 0 bases, with 14 bases between. The length of the CDR3 is 15 residues. Per the germline V gene, CDR1 is MNHEY and CDR2 is SMNVEV (reference sequence). The CDR3 DNA is TGTGCCAGCAGTCCGACCGGGACCAACTCCTACGAGCAGTACTTC. Translating it yields CASSPTGTNSYEQYF.

The genes are TRBV7-8 and TRBJ2-2; 9 bases match TRBD2. In germline, CDR1 is SGHVS, CDR2 FQNEAQ. The CDR3 extends over 16 amino acids. V was pared by 5 bases and J by 4 bases, with 8 bases of the junction left unmatched. This CDR3 reads CASSLLWREGTGELFF. CDR3 DNA sequence: TGTGCCAGCAGCCTCCTTTGGCGGGAGGGCACCGGGGAGCTGTTTTTT. The full variable domain, in which reference TRBV7-8 and TRBJ2-2 provide the parts outside the CDR3, is GAGVSQSPRYKVAKRGQDVALRCDPISGHVSLFWYQQALGQGPEFLTYFQNEAQLDKSGLPSDRFFAERPEGSVSTLKIQRTQQEDSAVYLCASSLLWREGTGELFFGEGSRLTVL.

This sequence joins TRBV28 and TRBJ2-5; no firm D call. The CDR3 contains 16 residues. Germline values: CDR1 MDHEN, CDR2 SYDVKM. Trimming pared 5 bases from V and 4 bases from J, leaving 20 bases between. The CDR3 bases are TGTGCCAGCAGTACCACCGCCCGTTTCGCCGCAGAGACCCAGTACTTC. This codes for CASSTTARFAAETQYF.

The J gene is TRBJ2-5, the V gene TRBV15; TRBD2 agrees at 12 bases. Trimming at V came to 0 bases and at J to 2 bases, leaving 7 bases not matched to a gene. Germline V CDR1 and CDR2: LNHNV, YYDKDF (reference sequence). The CDR3 is 18 amino acids. The CDR3 is CATSREGGTSGWQETQYF. The CDR3 coding sequence is TGTGCCACCAGCAGAGAGGGTGGGACTAGCGGGTGGCAAGAGACCCAGTACTTC.